This TCR beta chain was documented in a study of shared clonotypes between healthy human individuals. Study summary: CD4 naive cells filled three plates per donor, CD4 memory three, CD8 naive two and CD8 memory one. Study-wide findings and caveats: Generation of non-shared clonotypes was less probable than generation of clonotypes shared by all four donors.

Sequencing used immunoSEQ multiplex PCR; TCRdb keeps in-frame clones, though not all of them. The table has around 2,000,000 clones, less than 95% seen once; the top ten hold around 1%. The V and J ends lost 5 bases and 2 bases respectively, with 15 bases between them. Germline V lookup: CDR1 SGHVS, CDR2 FQNEAQ. CDR3 length equals 15 residues. It was CD45RO-negative cells, positively selected for CCR7, that made up naive CD8 cells, with terminally differentiated effector memory CD45RA+ cells excluded. Worth noting for this clone: Its antigen is unknown.

The source is a man aged 18 to 30 in good health. Specimen: naive CD8+ T cells sorted from blood. V usage is TRBV7-8 and J usage is TRBJ2-5; D could derive from TRBD1 or TRBD2 (7 bases each). This CDR3 reads CASSTHRGGQETQYF. In DNA, the CDR3 is TGTGCCAGCAGCACCCACAGGGGAGGGCAAGAGACCCAGTACTTC.